The T cell receptor beta chain described here comes from a study of cytomegalovirus exposure and HLA in healthy donors. As concerns this clone: Its antigen is still unknown.

General study points: The study recorded over 150 TCR beta chains that were cytomegalovirus-associated. Earlier analysis yielded a pattern in which most TCR beta V segments were productive about 87% or about 30% of the time.

PCR involved 60 Vbeta and 13 Jbeta primers. The table came from immunoSEQ multiplex PCR; TCRdb's copy has only in-frame clones and leaves some out. This table holds around 120,000 clones, about 79% found once. The origin of this receptor is a man younger than 35 in good health and CMV-seronegative. The specimen sequenced was PBMCs.

The CDR3 region is CASKQGQETYEQYV. The CDR3, as DNA: TGTGCCAGCAAACAGGGACAGGAAACCTACGAGCAGTACGTC. The chain joins TRBV6-5 to TRBJ2-7; 8 bases fit TRBD1. There are 14 residues in the CDR3. Germline trimming cut 7 bases from V and 2 bases from J; bases unmatched to any gene: 7. Germline V gene data show CDR1 as MNHEY and CDR2 as SVGAGI.